Below are 2 T cell receptor beta chains sequenced from a single sample in a study of CD8 T cells in ankylosing spondylitis. TCRdb fed the 5' RACE reads into MiXCR, producing one record per CDR3 protein. The sample records approximately 110,000 distinct CDR3 sequences, less than 25% being singletons. Sequencing used synovial fluid, either unsorted or a sorted T cell fraction (not recorded which). The receptors shown here come from a male donor with ankylosing spondylitis.

This clonotype came up a few times. The rearrangement joins TRBV5-1 to TRBJ2-2; D may be TRBD1 or TRBD2 (5 bases each). CDR3 length equals 15 residues. Germline assignment: CDR1 SGHRS and CDR2 YFSETQ. The V gene lost 6 bases and the J gene lost 0 bases, with 12 bases spanning the gap. DNA of the CDR3: TGCGCCAGCAACCGCGAGGGGCCGAACACCGGGGAGCTGTTTTTT. Translated: CASNREGPNTGELFF. The entire variable domain, with the rest obtained from reference TRBV5-1 and TRBJ2-2, is as follows: KAGVTQTPRYLIKTRGQQVTLSCSPISGHRSVSWYQQTPGQGLQFLFEYFSETQRNKGNFPGRFSGRQFSNSRSEMNVSTLELGDSALYLCASNREGPNTGELFFGEGSRLTVL.

This clonotype appeared many times. This chain links TRBV5-1 with TRBJ2-2; D possibly corresponds to TRBD1 (6 bases). V was shortened by 0 bases and J by 3 bases, with 15 bases between the two germline ends. CDR1 is SGHRS, CDR2 YFSETQ, per germline. CDR3 length: 17 amino acids. CDR3 sequence: CASSLVLGGDDTGELFF. CDR3 DNA: TGCGCCAGCAGCTTGGTCCTAGGGGGAGACGACACCGGGGAGCTGTTTTTT.